Listed below are T cell receptor beta chains from one sample, sequenced in a study of shared clonotypes between healthy human individuals. Clones were sequenced by immunoSEQ multiplex PCR, and TCRdb holds only the in-frame ones, with some missing. This sample has roughly 650,000 clones; approximately 96% occur once, and the top ten carry 0.11%. Specimen: naive CD8+ T cells sorted from blood. These TCRs come from a woman aged 30 to 39 in good health. Both conserved end residues are part of each CDR3. The D gene is left open where the match is weak. Some rows mark clone size as missing; the rest say once, few, many or name a class of expanded clone.

clone_size j_call cdr3_length v_call d_call cdr3_aa cdr3_nt
- TRBJ1-5 14 TRBV5-4 - CASILVQISQPQHF -
- TRBJ1-1 11 TRBV6-5 - CVSMLHTEAFF TGTGTAAGCATGCTACACACTGAAGCTTTCTTT
- TRBJ2-1 12 TRBV25-1 - CASSVESNEQFF TGTGCCAGCAGTGTTGAAAGTAATGAGCAGTTCTTC
- TRBJ2-7 14 TRBV9 - CASSVLDSSYEQYF TGTGCCAGCAGCGTATTAGACAGCTCCTACGAGCAGTACTTC
- TRBJ2-1 18 TRBV4-1 - CASSLSGELGWSYNEQFF TGCGCCAGCAGCCTTAGCGGAGAACTTGGGTGGTCCTACAATGAGCAGTTCTTC
- TRBJ1-5 12 TRBV19 - CASSIMNQPQHF TGTGCCAGTAGTATAATGAACCAGCCCCAGCATTTT
- TRBJ1-5 15 TRBV27 - CASSLGGYGVQPQHF TGTGCCAGCAGTTTGGGGGGATATGGTGTTCAGCCCCAGCATTTT
- TRBJ2-7 17 TRBV5-4 TRBD2 CASSLGTAGGSVYEQYF TGTGCCAGCAGCTTGGGAACAGCGGGAGGGAGCGTCTACGAGCAGTACTTC
- TRBJ2-3 14 TRBV30 - CAWSIVTPGDTQYF TGTGCCTGGAGTATCGTAACGCCGGGGGATACGCAGTATTTT
- TRBJ1-4 14 TRBV28 - CASTKAGFNEKLFF TGTGCCAGCACAAAAGCCGGGTTTAATGAAAAACTGTTTTTT
- TRBJ2-1 18 TRBV30 - CAWSGEGGVSGFYNEQFF TGTGCCTGGAGTGGCGAAGGGGGGGTTAGCGGGTTCTACAATGAGCAGTTCTTC
once TRBJ2-1 12 TRBV2 - CASREGLYEQFF TGTGCCAGCAGAGAGGGACTCTATGAGCAGTTCTTC
- TRBJ2-7 14 TRBV2 - CASSEGPSRYEQYF TGTGCCAGCAGTGAAGGTCCGTCCCGTTACGAGCAGTACTTC
- TRBJ2-5 12 TRBV28 - CASSLGAGTQYF TGTGCCAGCAGTTTGGGAGCCGGGACCCAGTACTTC
- TRBJ2-5 15 TRBV7-9 - CASTPAQGTQETQYF TGTGCCAGCACTCCGGCACAGGGGACTCAAGAGACCCAGTACTTC
once TRBJ2-3 18 TRBV6-1 TRBD2 CASSGLAGVWAFTDTQYF TGTGCCAGCAGTGGACTAGCGGGAGTCTGGGCATTCACAGATACGCAGTATTTT
- TRBJ2-2 18 TRBV9 TRBD2 CASSVEGTSGDNTGELFF TGTGCCAGCAGCGTAGAAGGGACTAGCGGGGATAACACCGGGGAGCTGTTTTTT
- TRBJ1-2 13 TRBV6-5 TRBD1 CASGHRDSYGYTF TGTGCCAGCGGCCACCGGGACAGCTATGGCTACACCTTC
- TRBJ2-1 17 TRBV28 TRBD2 CASSLTSGGGDYNEQFF TGTGCCAGCAGTTTAACCTCGGGAGGGGGAGATTACAATGAGCAGTTCTTC
- TRBJ2-5 14 TRBV5-8 - CASSITRIGETQYF TGTGCCAGCAGCATCACAAGAATAGGAGAGACCCAGTACTTC
- TRBJ2-7 14 TRBV28 - CASSFSPGDYEQYF TGTGCCAGCAGTTTTTCGCCAGGGGACTACGAGCAGTACTTC
- TRBJ1-4 15 TRBV7-9 TRBD1 CASSAAGGSNEKLFF TGTGCCAGCAGCGCCGCAGGGGGTTCGAATGAAAAACTGTTTTTT
- TRBJ2-1 14 TRBV10-3 - CAISVGQGGNEQFF TGTGCCATCAGTGTTGGCCAGGGAGGCAATGAGCAGTTCTTC
- TRBJ2-7 13 TRBV2 TRBD2 CASGASGSGEQYF TGTGCCAGCGGGGCTAGCGGGAGTGGCGAGCAGTACTTC
- TRBJ1-1 15 TRBV11-2 - CASSLVARGDTEAFF TGTGCCAGCAGCTTAGTGGCCAGGGGTGACACTGAAGCTTTCTTT